The 10 T cell receptor beta chains below come from one sample, sequenced in a study of regulatory T cells in long-lasting Graves disease (dated by TCRdb to the early 2020s). Receptors were amplified or captured by multiplex PCR. TCRdb names Illumina HiSeq 4000 as the instrument used. iRepertoire HTBI primers and Arm-PCR amplification of CDR3 regions were used to construct TCR beta libraries. TCRdb's own reprocessing of the public reads used fastp at Q25 and MiXCR and kept productive beta chains. Here each entry gathers all rows of one CDR3 protein and keeps the most common genes and DNA. This sample lists about 430,000 distinct CDR3 sequences; 14% to 15% were detected once. The top ten constitute over 7.5% of the sample. The sample's time point label, in plain terms: newly diagnosed GD, antithyroid drugs for less than 3 months. RNA was extracted from PBMCs in TRIzol for both TCR sequencing and RNA sequencing.

The same data also contributed to another study, on T cells in Graves' hyperthyroidism and ophthalmopathy.

This sample comprised peripheral blood mononuclear cells (PBMCs), obtained at new diagnosis, from a patient treated with antithyroid drugs. These receptors all come from a woman between 35 and 50 years old with Graves disease. Donor details come from another sample of the same person, matched by shared clones.

This clonotype was seen only a few times. The gene calls are TRBV5-4 and TRBJ2-2, with D perhaps TRBD2 (6 bases). Looked up from germline, CDR1 is SGHNT and CDR2 is YYREEE (reference sequence). The V end was cut by 5 bases, the J end by 1 base, with 15 bases between. This CDR3 has 16 residues. The CDR3 protein is CASSSQTSRNTGELFF. CDR3 nucleotides: TGTGCCAGCAGTTCACAGACTAGTAGGAACACCGGGGAGCTGTTTTTT.

This clonotype was recorded many times. The gene calls are TRBV7-2 and TRBJ2-2; D is possibly TRBD1 (6 bases). The CDR3 is 17 residues long. The germline V gene encodes CDR1 SGHTA and CDR2 FQGNSA. The V end was cut by 5 bases, the J end by 0 bases, with 16 bases between. The DNA for the CDR3 is TGTGCCAGCAGCCCAGGGGTAGGAGGCGCGAACACCGGGGAGCTGTTTTTT. It specifies CASSPGVGGANTGELFF.

This clonotype was seen many times. V and J are TRBV27 and TRBJ1-2; TRBD1 matches 9 bases. CDR3 length: 15 residues. Germline V gene data show CDR1 as MNHEY and CDR2 as SMNVEV (reference sequence). J was trimmed by 7 bases and V by 4 bases; bases with no gene match: 10. The CDR3: CASSSRRGQGSGYTF. The CDR3 DNA follows: TGTGCCAGCAGTTCGCGTAGGGGACAGGGTTCTGGCTACACCTTC.

In regard to this clonotype: The junction does not match germline at one end; this may be a read error. This chain uses TRBV6-2 or TRBV6-3 with TRBJ2-1; 16 bases fit TRBD2. This CDR3 comprises 20 residues. Germline-derived CDR1 and CDR2 are MNHEY and SVGEGT. The CDR3 nucleotides read TGCGCCAGCAGTTACCGGATCCCCGGGACTAGCGGGAGGGCCTACAATGAGCAGTTCTTC. It is translated as CASSYRIPGTSGRAYNEQFF.

CDR3 nucleotide sequence: TGCAGTGCTAGAGATATAGCGGGAGACTTCACAGATACGCAGTATTTT. It encodes CSARDIAGDFTDTQYF. The V gene is TRBV20-1, the J gene TRBJ2-3; 9 nucleotides align to TRBD2. V trimming: 0 bases; J trimming: 2 bases; junction bases outside the gene matches: 6. CDR3 size: 16 residues. In germline, CDR1 is DFQATT, CDR2 SNEGSKA (reference sequence).

This clonotype was seen repeatedly, ten times or more. This chain uses TRBV5-5 with TRBJ2-5; 8 nucleotides agree with TRBD2. J lost 5 bases, V lost 0 bases, and 6 bases had no gene match. Looked up from germline, CDR1 is SGHKS and CDR2 is YYEKEE (reference sequence). The CDR3 extends over 15 amino acids. CDR3: CASSLESGSMETQYF. As DNA, the CDR3 is TGTGCCAGCAGCTTGGAAAGCGGGAGTATGGAGACCCAGTACTTC. The whole variable domain, filled in from reference TRBV5-5 and TRBJ2-5, reads DAGVTQSPTHLIKTRGQQVTLRCSPISGHKSVSWYQQVLGQGPQFIFQYYEKEERGRGNFPDRFSARQFPNYSSELNVNALLLGDSALYLCASSLESGSMETQYFGPGTRLLVL.

As regards this clonotype: A read error likely explains this, since a far larger clone differs by one base. This chain joins TRBV4-1 and TRBJ2-7, with 8 bases identical to TRBD2. Germline values: CDR1 MGHRA, CDR2 YSYEKL. The CDR3 consists of 15 residues. V gave up 0 bases and J gave up 7 bases; unmatched junction bases: 8. The CDR3 coding sequence is TGCGCCAGCAGCCAAGATCCAGCGGGAGTGGATGAGCAGTACTTC. Amino acids: CASSQDPAGVDEQYF.

A few counts support this clonotype. The chain employs TRBV5-1 and TRBJ2-2; TRBD1 matches 8 bases. Per germline, CDR1 SGHRS and CDR2 YFSETQ. Trimming cost V 3 bases and J 7 bases; bases outside gene matches: 5. The CDR3 is 14 amino acids. The CDR3 spells CASSWTGHSGELFF. The CDR3, as DNA: TGCGCCAGCAGCTGGACAGGGCACAGCGGGGAGCTGTTTTTT.

This clonotype was counted between two and nine times. The chain joins TRBV2 to TRBJ2-1; 7 nucleotides agree with TRBD2. With 8 bases clipped from V and 12 bases from J, the junction kept 10 bases outside the gene matches. CDR3 size: 12 residues. Germline loops: CDR1 SNHLY, CDR2 FYNNEI. The CDR3 bases are TGTGCCAGCGGTCGGACTCCTAGCGGGCAGTTCTTC. It encodes CASGRTPSGQFF.

Turning to this clonotype: A read error may account for a junction end that differs from germline. The chain is built from TRBV3-1 and TRBJ2-5; 8 bases match TRBD2. CDR1 and CDR2 (germline): LGHDT, YNNKEL (reference sequence). CDR3 length: 11 amino acids. CDR3 region: CTSGGGETQYF. CDR3 in DNA: TGTACCAGCGGGGGAGGAGAGACCCAGTACTTC.